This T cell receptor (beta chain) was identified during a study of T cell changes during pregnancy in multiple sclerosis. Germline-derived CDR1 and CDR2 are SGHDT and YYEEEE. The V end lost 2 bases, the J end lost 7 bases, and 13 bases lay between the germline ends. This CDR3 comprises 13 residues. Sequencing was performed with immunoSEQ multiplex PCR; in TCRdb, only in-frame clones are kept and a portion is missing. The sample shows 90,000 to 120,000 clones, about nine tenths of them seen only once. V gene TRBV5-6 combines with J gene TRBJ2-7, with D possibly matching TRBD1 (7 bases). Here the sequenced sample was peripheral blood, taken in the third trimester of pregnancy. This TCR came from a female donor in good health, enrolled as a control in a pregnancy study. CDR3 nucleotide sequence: TGTGCCAGCAGCTTAGTACAGGGGAGGGAGCAGTACTTC. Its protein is CASSLVQGREQYF.